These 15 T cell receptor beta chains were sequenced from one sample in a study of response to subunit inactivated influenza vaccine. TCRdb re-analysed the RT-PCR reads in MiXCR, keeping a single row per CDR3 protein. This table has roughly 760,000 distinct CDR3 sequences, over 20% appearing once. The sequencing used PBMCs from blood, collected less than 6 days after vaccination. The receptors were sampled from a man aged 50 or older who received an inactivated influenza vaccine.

The CDR3 nucleotides are TGTGCCAGCAGTTTACAGGGACAGGCTAACTATGGCTACACCTTC. This sequence encodes CASSLQGQANYGYTF. The J gene is TRBJ1-2, the V gene TRBV12-3 or TRBV12-4; 8 nucleotides agree with TRBD1. The CDR3 contains 15 residues. V lost 2 bases, J lost 0 bases, and 2 bases stayed unmatched.

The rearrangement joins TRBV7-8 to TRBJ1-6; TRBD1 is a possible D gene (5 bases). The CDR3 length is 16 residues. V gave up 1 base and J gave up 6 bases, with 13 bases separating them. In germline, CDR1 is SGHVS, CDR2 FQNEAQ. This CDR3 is CASSLVRGSRNSPLHF. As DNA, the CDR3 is TGTGCCAGCAGCTTAGTGCGGGGGTCTCGTAATTCACCCCTCCACTTT. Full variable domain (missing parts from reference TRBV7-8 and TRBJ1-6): GAGVSQSPRYKVAKRGQDVALRCDPISGHVSLFWYQQALGQGPEFLTYFQNEAQLDKSGLPSDRFFAERPEGSVSTLKIQRTQQEDSAVYLCASSLVRGSRNSPLHFGNGTRLTVT.

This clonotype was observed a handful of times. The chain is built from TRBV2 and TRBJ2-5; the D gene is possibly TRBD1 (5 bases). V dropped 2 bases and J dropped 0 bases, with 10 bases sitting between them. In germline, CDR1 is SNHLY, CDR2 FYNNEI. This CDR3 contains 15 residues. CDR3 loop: CASSEFGAYQETQYF. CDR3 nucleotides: TGTGCCAGCAGTGAATTTGGGGCCTACCAAGAGACCCAGTACTTC.

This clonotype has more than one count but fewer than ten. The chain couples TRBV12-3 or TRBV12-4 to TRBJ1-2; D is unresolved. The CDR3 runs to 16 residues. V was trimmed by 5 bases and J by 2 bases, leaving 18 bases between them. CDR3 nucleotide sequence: TGTGCCAGCAGTCGTACCCCCCCCGGCGGAAACTATGGCTACACCTTC. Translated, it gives CASSRTPPGGNYGYTF.

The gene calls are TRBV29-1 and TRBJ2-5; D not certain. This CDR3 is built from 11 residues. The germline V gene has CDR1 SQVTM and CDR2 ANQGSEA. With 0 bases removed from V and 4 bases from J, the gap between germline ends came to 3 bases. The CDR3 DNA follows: TGCAGCGTTGAAGACCCAGAGACCCAGTACTTC. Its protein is CSVEDPETQYF.

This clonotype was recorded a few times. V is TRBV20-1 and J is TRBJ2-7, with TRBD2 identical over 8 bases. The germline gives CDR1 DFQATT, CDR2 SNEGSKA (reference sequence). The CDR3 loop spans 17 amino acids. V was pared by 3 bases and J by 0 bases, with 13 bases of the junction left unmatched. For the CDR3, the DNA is TGCAGTGCTAGGGATCCATTAGCGGGGCTCCTCTCCTACGAGCAGTACTTC. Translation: CSARDPLAGLLSYEQYF.

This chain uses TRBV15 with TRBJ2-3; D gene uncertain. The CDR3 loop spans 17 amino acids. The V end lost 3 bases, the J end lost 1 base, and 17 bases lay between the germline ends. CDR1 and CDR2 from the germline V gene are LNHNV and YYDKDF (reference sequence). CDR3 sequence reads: CATSRTGRQAGTDTQYF. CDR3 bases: TGTGCCACCAGCAGGACCGGACGGCAAGCTGGCACAGATACGCAGTATTTT.

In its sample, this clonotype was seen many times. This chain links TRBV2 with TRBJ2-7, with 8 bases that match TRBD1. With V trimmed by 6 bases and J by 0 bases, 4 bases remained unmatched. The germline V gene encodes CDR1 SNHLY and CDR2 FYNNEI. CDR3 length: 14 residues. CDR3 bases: TGTGCCAGCAGGAGGACAGGGAGCTCCTACGAGCAGTACTTC. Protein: CASRRTGSSYEQYF.

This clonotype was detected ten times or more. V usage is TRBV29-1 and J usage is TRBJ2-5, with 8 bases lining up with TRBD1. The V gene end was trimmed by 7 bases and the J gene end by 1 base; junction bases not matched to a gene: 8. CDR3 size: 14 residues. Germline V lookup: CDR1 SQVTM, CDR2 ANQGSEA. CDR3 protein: CSGAGQGLQETQYF. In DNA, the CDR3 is TGCAGCGGGGCAGGACAGGGACTCCAAGAGACCCAGTACTTC.

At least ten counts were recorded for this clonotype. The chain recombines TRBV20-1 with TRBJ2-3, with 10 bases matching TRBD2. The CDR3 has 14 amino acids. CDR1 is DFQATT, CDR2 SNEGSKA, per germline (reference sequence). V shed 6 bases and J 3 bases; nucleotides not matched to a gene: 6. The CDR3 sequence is CSATSGVWTDTQYF. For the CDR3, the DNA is TGCAGTGCCACTAGCGGGGTGTGGACAGATACGCAGTATTTT.

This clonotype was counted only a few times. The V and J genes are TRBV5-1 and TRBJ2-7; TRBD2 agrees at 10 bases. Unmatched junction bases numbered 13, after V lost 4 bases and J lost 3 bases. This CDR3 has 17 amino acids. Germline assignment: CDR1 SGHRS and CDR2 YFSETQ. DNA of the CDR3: TGCGCCAGCAGCCCGAAGTCTAGCGGGGGCCTATTCTACGAGCAGTACTTC. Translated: CASSPKSSGGLFYEQYF. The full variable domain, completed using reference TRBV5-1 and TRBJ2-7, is KAGVTQTPRYLIKTRGQQVTLSCSPISGHRSVSWYQQTPGQGLQFLFEYFSETQRNKGNFPGRFSGRQFSNSRSEMNVSTLELGDSALYLCASSPKSSGGLFYEQYFGPGTRLTVT.

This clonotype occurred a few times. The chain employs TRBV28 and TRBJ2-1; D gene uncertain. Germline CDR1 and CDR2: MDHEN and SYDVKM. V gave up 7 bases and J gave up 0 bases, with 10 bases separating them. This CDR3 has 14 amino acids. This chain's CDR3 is CASKGGGSYNEQFF. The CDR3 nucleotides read TGTGCCAGCAAGGGTGGCGGCTCCTACAATGAGCAGTTCTTC.

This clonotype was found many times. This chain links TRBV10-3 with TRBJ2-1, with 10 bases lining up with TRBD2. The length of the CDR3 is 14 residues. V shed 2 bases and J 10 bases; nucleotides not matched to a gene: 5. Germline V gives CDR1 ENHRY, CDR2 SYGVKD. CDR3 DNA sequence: TGTGCCATCAGTGAGACTAGCGGGGACCCAGAGCAGTTCTTC. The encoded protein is CAISETSGDPEQFF.

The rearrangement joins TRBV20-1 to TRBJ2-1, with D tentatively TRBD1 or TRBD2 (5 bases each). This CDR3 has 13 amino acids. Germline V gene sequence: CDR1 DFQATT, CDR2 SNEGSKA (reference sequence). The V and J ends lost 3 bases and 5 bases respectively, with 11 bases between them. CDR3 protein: CSASGTDHNEQFF. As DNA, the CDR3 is TGCAGTGCTAGTGGGACGGATCACAATGAGCAGTTCTTC.

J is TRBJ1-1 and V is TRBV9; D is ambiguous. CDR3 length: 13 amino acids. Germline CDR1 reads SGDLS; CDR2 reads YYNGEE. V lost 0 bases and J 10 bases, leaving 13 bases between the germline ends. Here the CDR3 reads CASSVAEVGRAFF. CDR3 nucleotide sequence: TGTGCCAGCAGCGTAGCAGAGGTAGGGCGAGCTTTCTTT. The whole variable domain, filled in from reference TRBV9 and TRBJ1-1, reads DSGVTQTPKHLITATGQRVTLRCSPRSGDLSVYWYQQSLDQGLQFLIQYYNGEERAKGNILERFSAQQFPDLHSELNLSSLELGDSALYFCASSVAEVGRAFFGQGTRLTVV.